Listed below are T cell receptor beta chains from one sample, sequenced in a study of early T cells in non-severe SARS-CoV-2 infection. One entry per CDR3 protein results from TCRdb running MiXCR on the 5' RACE reads. The repertoire holds 25,000 to 35,000 distinct CDR3 sequences, with about 5% as singletons. Specimen: whole blood. These receptors all stem from an adult who was a healthcare worker with PCR-confirmed SARS-CoV-2 infection or an uninfected control (not recorded which). CDR3s include the opening cysteine and the closing phenylalanine or tryptophan. A D gene is named only where the DNA matches it firmly. Only part of the rows carry a size: once, few, many, or a class if the clone is expanded.

abundance,j_gene,d_gene,v_gene,CDR3aa,CDR3nt
many,TRBJ2-3,TRBD1,TRBV20-1,CSARDRGGTDTQYF,TGCAGTGCTAGGGACAGGGGAGGTACAGATACGCAGTATTTT
.,TRBJ2-3,.,TRBV14,CASSPRESASTDTQYF,TGTGCCAGCAGCCCCCGGGAATCCGCTAGCACAGATACGCAGTATTTT
.,TRBJ1-2,TRBD1,TRBV2,CASSDGAGGISGYTF,TGTGCCAGCAGTGATGGCGCAGGGGGTATAAGTGGCTACACCTTC
.,TRBJ2-7,TRBD2,TRBV29-1,CSVAGTSGYEQYF,TGCAGCGTTGCCGGGACTAGCGGGTACGAGCAGTACTTC
many,TRBJ1-5,TRBD1,TRBV4-1,CASSQEGQGSNQPQHF,TGCGCCAGCAGCCAAGAGGGACAGGGAAGCAATCAGCCCCAGCATTTT
many,TRBJ2-7,.,TRBV7-9,CASSTGTAYEQYF,TGTGCCAGCAGCACCGGGACTGCCTACGAGCAGTACTTC
.,TRBJ2-1,.,TRBV2,CASSERGTGNEQFF,TGTGCCAGCAGTGAGAGGGGGACGGGCAATGAGCAGTTCTTC
many,TRBJ2-4,.,TRBV27,CASSPLLTGALAKNIQYF,TGTGCCAGCAGTCCTCTGTTGACAGGAGCCCTAGCCAAAAACATTCAGTACTTC
many,TRBJ1-2,TRBD1,TRBV29-1,CSVVQGANYGYTF,TGCAGCGTTGTACAGGGGGCTAACTATGGCTACACCTTC
.,TRBJ2-1,.,TRBV4-2,CASSQDAGTGAYNEQFF,TGTGCCAGCAGCCAAGATGCGGGTACGGGAGCGTACAATGAGCAGTTCTTC
few,TRBJ2-7,.,TRBV6-1,CASNIRQDYEQYF,TGTGCCAGCAATATCCGACAGGACTACGAGCAGTACTTC
many,TRBJ2-5,.,TRBV5-1,CASRANTGSQETQYF,TGCGCCAGCAGGGCGAACACAGGGTCCCAAGAGACCCAGTACTTC
many,TRBJ2-7,.,TRBV6-5,CASSSGGSYEQYF,TGTGCCAGCAGTTCCGGGGGCTCCTACGAGCAGTACTTC
few,TRBJ2-2,.,TRBV7-6,CASSIQEYTGELFF,TGTGCCAGCAGCATACAGGAGTACACCGGGGAGCTGTTTTTT
many,TRBJ1-2,TRBD1,TRBV10-2,CASSEGQGYGYTF,TGCGCCAGCAGTGAAGGACAGGGCTATGGCTACACCTTC
.,TRBJ2-2,TRBD1,TRBV5-4,CASSLGDREFGELFF,TGTGCCAGCAGCTTGGGAGACAGGGAATTCGGGGAGCTGTTTTTT
many,TRBJ1-1,TRBD1,TRBV27,CASWTGGGAGAFF,TGTGCCAGCTGGACCGGAGGGGGCGCGGGAGCTTTCTTT
many,TRBJ2-7,TRBD1,TRBV27,CASSMTGGLYEQYF,TGTGCCAGCAGTATGACAGGGGGCTTGTACGAGCAGTACTTC
many,TRBJ2-3,TRBD2,TRBV7-9,CASSLAVLAADTQYF,TGTGCCAGCAGCTTAGCGGTACTAGCGGCAGATACGCAGTATTTT
many,TRBJ2-3,.,TRBV20-1,CSARVAGIADTQYF,TGCAGTGCTAGAGTGGCGGGTATCGCAGATACGCAGTATTTT
many,TRBJ2-1,.,TRBV20-1,CSARPNRPDNEQFF,TGCAGTGCTAGGCCCAATAGACCCGACAATGAGCAGTTCTTC
few,TRBJ2-1,TRBD2,TRBV20-1,CSANLAGAYNEQFF,TGCAGTGCCAACCTAGCGGGAGCTTACAATGAGCAGTTCTTC
many,TRBJ2-3,TRBD1,TRBV5-1,CASRPTGVFSDTQYF,TGCGCCAGCAGGCCGACAGGGGTATTTTCAGATACGCAGTATTTT
.,TRBJ2-2,.,TRBV12-3/TRBV12-4,CASRPGTVNTGELFF,TGTGCCAGCAGACCCGGGACGGTGAACACCGGGGAGCTGTTTTTT
many,TRBJ1-1,.,TRBV27,CASSLRENTEAFF,TGTGCCAGCAGTTTAAGGGAGAACACTGAAGCTTTCTTT
many,TRBJ1-2,.,TRBV20-1,CSARDTGKNYGYTF,TGCAGTGCTAGAGATACGGGGAAAAACTATGGCTACACCTTC
many,TRBJ2-7,TRBD1,TRBV20-1,CSARDGTGGLPEQYF,TGCAGTGCTAGAGATGGAACAGGGGGCTTGCCCGAGCAGTACTTC
many,TRBJ2-5,TRBD2,TRBV10-3,CAISLAGEQETQYF,TGTGCCATCAGTCTAGCGGGGGAACAAGAGACCCAGTACTTC
few,TRBJ2-7,TRBD2,TRBV12-3/TRBV12-4,CASSTRLANPYEQYF,TGTGCCAGCAGTACCCGACTAGCAAATCCCTACGAGCAGTACTTC
many,TRBJ2-1,TRBD1,TRBV6-2/TRBV6-3,CASTIQGALGNEQFF,TGTGCCAGCACCATCCAGGGGGCTTTGGGAAATGAGCAGTTCTTC
many,TRBJ2-2,.,TRBV10-1,CASSDPTGDQAGELFF,TGCGCCAGCAGTGACCCGACGGGGGATCAAGCCGGGGAGCTGTTTTTT
.,TRBJ2-4,TRBD1,TRBV15,CATSRVRQGVAKNIQYF,TGTGCCACCAGCAGAGTGAGACAGGGAGTAGCCAAAAACATTCAGTACTTC
many,TRBJ1-1,.,TRBV5-1,CASSLGQTNTEAFF,TGCGCCAGCAGCTTAGGACAGACGAACACTGAAGCTTTCTTT
.,TRBJ2-1,TRBD2,TRBV5-1,CASSLLSGSSYNEQFF,TGCGCCAGCAGCTTGCTTAGCGGGAGCTCCTACAATGAGCAGTTCTTC
many,TRBJ1-2,TRBD1,TRBV3-1,CASSPTGTGYGYTF,TGTGCCAGCAGCCCTACCGGGACAGGGTATGGCTACACCTTC
many,TRBJ2-5,.,TRBV5-1,CASSSAVQETQYF,TGCGCCAGCAGCTCGGCAGTCCAAGAGACCCAGTACTTC
few,TRBJ2-7,TRBD2,TRBV4-2,CASSQLAGGKYEQYF,TGTGCCAGCAGCCAACTAGCGGGGGGGAAGTACGAGCAGTACTTC
few,TRBJ2-1,TRBD2,TRBV12-3/TRBV12-4,CASSVSLRLAGGYEQFF,TGTGCCAGCAGTGTCTCGTTAAGACTAGCGGGGGGCTATGAGCAGTTCTTC
.,TRBJ2-2,.,TRBV29-1,CSVFIIGATGELFF,TGCAGCGTTTTTATTATAGGGGCCACCGGGGAGCTGTTTTTT
many,TRBJ1-1,.,TRBV5-1,CASSLVQDVSAEAFF,TGCGCCAGCAGCTTAGTTCAGGATGTCAGCGCTGAAGCTTTCTTT
.,TRBJ2-3,.,TRBV10-3,CAISQDSTDTQYF,TGTGCCATATCACAGGATTCCACAGATACGCAGTATTTT
many,TRBJ2-7,TRBD1,TRBV12-3/TRBV12-4,CASSDRGLYEQYF,TGTGCCAGCAGTGACAGGGGGTTATACGAGCAGTACTTC
medium-sized,TRBJ1-5,.,TRBV6-2/TRBV6-3,CASRADNSNQPQHF,TGTGCCAGCAGGGCAGACAATAGCAATCAGCCCCAGCATTTT
many,TRBJ2-7,.,TRBV20-1,CSAGADIYEQYF,TGCAGTGCTGGGGCAGATATCTACGAGCAGTACTTC
many,TRBJ2-5,.,TRBV29-1,CSVGEVETQYF,TGCAGCGTTGGAGAGGTAGAGACCCAGTACTTC
many,TRBJ2-7,TRBD1,TRBV7-2,CASSSQGAYEQYF,TGTGCCAGCAGTTCACAGGGGGCCTACGAGCAGTACTTC
.,TRBJ2-7,TRBD1,TRBV3-1,CASSQAGTGHHEQYF,TGTGCCAGCAGCCAAGCCGGGACAGGGCACCACGAGCAGTACTTC
many,TRBJ2-3,.,TRBV7-2,CASSLALLGGTQYF,TGTGCCAGCAGCTTAGCCCTCTTAGGGGGTACGCAGTATTTT
many,TRBJ2-1,.,TRBV7-8,CASSLEVGYSYNEQFF,TGTGCCAGCAGCTTAGAAGTGGGTTATTCCTACAATGAGCAGTTCTTC
few,TRBJ2-5,.,TRBV7-9,CASSFTGLQETQYF,TGTGCCAGCAGCTTTACAGGGTTACAAGAGACCCAGTACTTC
many,TRBJ2-7,TRBD1,TRBV28,CASSFRQGQLSYEQYF,TGTGCCAGCAGTTTCCGACAGGGACAACTCTCCTACGAGCAGTACTTC